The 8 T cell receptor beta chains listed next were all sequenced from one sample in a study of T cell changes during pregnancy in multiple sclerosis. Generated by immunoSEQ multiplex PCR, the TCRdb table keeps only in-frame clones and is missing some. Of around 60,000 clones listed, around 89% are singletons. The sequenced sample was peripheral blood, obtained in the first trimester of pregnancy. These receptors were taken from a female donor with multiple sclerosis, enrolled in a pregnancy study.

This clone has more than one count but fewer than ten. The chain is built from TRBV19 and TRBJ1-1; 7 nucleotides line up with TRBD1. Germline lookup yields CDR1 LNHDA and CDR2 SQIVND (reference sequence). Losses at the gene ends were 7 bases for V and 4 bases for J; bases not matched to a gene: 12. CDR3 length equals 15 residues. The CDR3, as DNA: TGTGCCAGTACCCCAACTGGGCAGGGGGGCACTGAAGCTTTCTTT. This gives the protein CASTPTGQGGTEAFF.

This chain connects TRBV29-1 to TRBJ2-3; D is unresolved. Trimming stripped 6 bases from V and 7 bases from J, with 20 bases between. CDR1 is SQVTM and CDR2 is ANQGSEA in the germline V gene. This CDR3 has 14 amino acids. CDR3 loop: CSVSGGRLRNTQYF. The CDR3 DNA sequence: TGCAGCGTCTCTGGCGGTAGGCTGCGAAATACGCAGTATTTT.

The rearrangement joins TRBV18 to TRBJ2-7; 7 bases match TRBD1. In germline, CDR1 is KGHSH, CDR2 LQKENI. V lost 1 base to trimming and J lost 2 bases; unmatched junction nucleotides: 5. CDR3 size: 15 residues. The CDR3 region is CASSPRQGTPYEQYF. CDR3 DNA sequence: TGTGCCAGCTCACCACGACAGGGCACCCCCTACGAGCAGTACTTC.

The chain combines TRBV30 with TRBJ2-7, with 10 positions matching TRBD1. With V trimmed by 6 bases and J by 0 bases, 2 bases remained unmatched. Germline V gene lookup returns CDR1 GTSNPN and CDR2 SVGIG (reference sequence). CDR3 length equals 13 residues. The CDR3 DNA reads TGTGCCTGTTGGACAGGGGGCTCCTACGAGCAGTACTTC. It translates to CACWTGGSYEQYF.

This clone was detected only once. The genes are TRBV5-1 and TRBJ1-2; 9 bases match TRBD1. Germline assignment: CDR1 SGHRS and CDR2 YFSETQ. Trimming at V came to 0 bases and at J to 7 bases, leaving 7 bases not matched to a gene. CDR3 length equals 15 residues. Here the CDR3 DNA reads TGCGCCAGCAGCTTGGCGGACAGGGGTTCTCTTGGCTACACCTTC. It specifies CASSLADRGSLGYTF.

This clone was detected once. The CDR3, as DNA: TGCGCCAGCAGCCAAGATCGGATAGGGGGCTACACCGGGGAGCTGTTTTTT. Translated: CASSQDRIGGYTGELFF. The chain is built from TRBV4-1 and TRBJ2-2; TRBD1 matches at 7 bases. The CDR3 runs to 17 residues. Germline assignment: CDR1 MGHRA and CDR2 YSYEKL. The V and J ends lost 0 bases and 3 bases, in that order; junction bases with no gene match: 7.

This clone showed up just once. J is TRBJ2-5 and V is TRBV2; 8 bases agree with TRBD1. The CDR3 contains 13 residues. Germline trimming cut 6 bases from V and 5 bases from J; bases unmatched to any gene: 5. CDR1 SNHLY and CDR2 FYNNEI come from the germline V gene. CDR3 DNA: TGTGCCAGCAGCCCGGACAGGGTGGAGACCCAGTACTTC. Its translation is CASSPDRVETQYF.

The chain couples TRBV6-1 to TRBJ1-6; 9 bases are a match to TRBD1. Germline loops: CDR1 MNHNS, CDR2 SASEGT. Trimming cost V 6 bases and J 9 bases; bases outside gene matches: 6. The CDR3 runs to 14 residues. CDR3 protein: CASRPGTGSSPLHF. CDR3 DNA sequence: TGTGCCAGCAGGCCCGGGACAGGGAGTTCACCCCTCCACTTT.